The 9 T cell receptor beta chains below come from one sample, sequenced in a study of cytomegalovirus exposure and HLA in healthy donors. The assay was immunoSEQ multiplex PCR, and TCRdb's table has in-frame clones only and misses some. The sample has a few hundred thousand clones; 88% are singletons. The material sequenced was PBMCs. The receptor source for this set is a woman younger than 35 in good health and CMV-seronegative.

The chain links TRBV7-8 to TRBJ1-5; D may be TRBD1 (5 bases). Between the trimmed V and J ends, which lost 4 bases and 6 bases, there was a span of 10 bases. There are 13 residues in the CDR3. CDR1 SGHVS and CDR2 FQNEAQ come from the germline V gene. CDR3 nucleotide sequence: TGTGCCAGCAGCTATACGGGGGTTCAGCCCCAGCATTTT. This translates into CASSYTGVQPQHF. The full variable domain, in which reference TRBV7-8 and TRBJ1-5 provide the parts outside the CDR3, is GAGVSQSPRYKVAKRGQDVALRCDPISGHVSLFWYQQALGQGPEFLTYFQNEAQLDKSGLPSDRFFAERPEGSVSTLKIQRTQQEDSAVYLCASSYTGVQPQHFGDGTRLSIL.

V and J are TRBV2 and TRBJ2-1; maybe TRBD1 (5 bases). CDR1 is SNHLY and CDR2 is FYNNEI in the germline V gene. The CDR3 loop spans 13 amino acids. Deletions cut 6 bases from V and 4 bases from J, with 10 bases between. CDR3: CASRSRDYNEQFF. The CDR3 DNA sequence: TGTGCCAGCAGGTCCAGGGATTACAATGAGCAGTTCTTC.

The CDR3 loop is CASSFRPDSMDTQYF. For the CDR3, the DNA is TGCGCCAGCAGCTTCCGGCCCGACAGTATGGATACGCAGTATTTT. This chain joins TRBV5-1 and TRBJ2-3; a weak D match, TRBD1 (5 bases). Trimming took off 2 bases at V and 6 bases at J, with 16 bases between the two ends. CDR1 and CDR2 (germline): SGHRS, YFSETQ. This CDR3 is built from 15 residues. Looking up the rest from reference TRBV5-1 and TRBJ2-3 gives the full variable domain: KAGVTQTPRYLIKTRGQQVTLSCSPISGHRSVSWYQQTPGQGLQFLFEYFSETQRNKGNFPGRFSGRQFSNSRSEMNVSTLELGDSALYLCASSFRPDSMDTQYFGPGTRLTVL.

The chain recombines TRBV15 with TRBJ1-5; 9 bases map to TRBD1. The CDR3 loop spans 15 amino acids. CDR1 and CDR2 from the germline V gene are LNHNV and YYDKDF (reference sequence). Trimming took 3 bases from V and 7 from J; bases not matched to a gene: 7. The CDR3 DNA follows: TGTGCCACCAGCAGGGAGACAGGGGGTCAGCAGCCCCAGCATTTT. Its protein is CATSRETGGQQPQHF.

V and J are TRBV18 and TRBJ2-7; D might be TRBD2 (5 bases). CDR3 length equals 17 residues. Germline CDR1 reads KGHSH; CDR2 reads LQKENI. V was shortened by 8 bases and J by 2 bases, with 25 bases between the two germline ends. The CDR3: CASQKAGWAGVTYEQYF. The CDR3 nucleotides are TGTGCCAGCCAAAAGGCCGGGTGGGCGGGCGTAACCTACGAGCAGTACTTC.

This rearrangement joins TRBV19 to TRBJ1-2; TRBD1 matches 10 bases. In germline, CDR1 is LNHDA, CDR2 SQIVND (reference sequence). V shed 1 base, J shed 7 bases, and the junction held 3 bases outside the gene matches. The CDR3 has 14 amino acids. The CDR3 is CASSIGTGGFGYTF. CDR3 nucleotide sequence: TGTGCCAGTAGTATAGGGACAGGGGGTTTTGGCTACACCTTC.

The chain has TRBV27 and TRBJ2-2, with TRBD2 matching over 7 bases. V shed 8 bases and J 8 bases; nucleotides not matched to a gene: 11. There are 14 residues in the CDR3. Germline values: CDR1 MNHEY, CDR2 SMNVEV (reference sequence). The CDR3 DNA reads TGTGCCAGCTGCCCCCTGGGGGGGTTTGGGGAGCTGTTTTTT. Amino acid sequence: CASCPLGGFGELFF.

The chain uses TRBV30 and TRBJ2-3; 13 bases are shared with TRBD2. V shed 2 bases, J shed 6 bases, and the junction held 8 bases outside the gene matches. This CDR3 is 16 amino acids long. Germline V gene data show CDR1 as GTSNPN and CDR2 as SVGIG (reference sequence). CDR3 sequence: CAWSYWTSGSSDTQYF. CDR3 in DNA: TGTGCCTGGAGTTATTGGACTAGCGGGAGTTCGGATACGCAGTATTTT.

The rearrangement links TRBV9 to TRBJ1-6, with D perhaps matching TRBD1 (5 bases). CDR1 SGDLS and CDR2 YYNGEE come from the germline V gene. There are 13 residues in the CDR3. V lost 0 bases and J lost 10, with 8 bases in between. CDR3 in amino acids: CASSVDQGSPLHF. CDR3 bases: TGTGCCAGCAGCGTAGACCAGGGATCACCCCTCCACTTT.